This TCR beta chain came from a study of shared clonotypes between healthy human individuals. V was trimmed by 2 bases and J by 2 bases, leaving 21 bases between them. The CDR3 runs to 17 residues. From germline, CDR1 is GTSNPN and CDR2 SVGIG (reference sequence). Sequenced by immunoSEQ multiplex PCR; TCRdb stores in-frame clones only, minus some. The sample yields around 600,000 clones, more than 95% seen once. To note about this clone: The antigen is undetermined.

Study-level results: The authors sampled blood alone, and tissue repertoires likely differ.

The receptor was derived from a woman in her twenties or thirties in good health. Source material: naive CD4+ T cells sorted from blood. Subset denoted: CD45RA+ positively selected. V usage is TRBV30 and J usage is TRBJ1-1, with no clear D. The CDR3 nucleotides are TGTGCCTGGAGTCCGCCCCCCCCAGGACTGGTAAACACTGAAGCTTTCTTT. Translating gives CAWSPPPPGLVNTEAFF.